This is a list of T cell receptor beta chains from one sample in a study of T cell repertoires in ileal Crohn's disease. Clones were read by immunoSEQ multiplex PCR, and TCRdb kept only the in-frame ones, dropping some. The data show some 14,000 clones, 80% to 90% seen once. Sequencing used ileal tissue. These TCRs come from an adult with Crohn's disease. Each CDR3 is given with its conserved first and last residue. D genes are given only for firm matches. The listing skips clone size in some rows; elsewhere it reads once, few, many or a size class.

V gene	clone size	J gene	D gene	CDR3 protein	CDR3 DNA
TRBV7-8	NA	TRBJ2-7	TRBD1	CASSLVTTGAKFYEQYF	TGTGCCAGCAGCTTAGTGACCACAGGGGCCAAATTCTACGAGCAGTACTTC
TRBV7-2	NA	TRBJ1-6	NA	CASSLQGGNSPLHF	TGTGCCAGCAGCTTACAGGGAGGGAATTCACCCCTCCACTTT
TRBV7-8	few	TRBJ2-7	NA	CASSYQGYEQYF	TGTGCCAGCAGCTACCAGGGCTACGAGCAGTACTTC
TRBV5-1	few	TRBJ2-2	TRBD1	CASSSTGVNTGELFF	TGCGCCAGCAGCTCCACAGGGGTCAACACCGGGGAGCTGTTTTTT
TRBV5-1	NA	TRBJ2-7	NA	CASSFQAHEQYF	TGCGCCAGCAGCTTCCAGGCCCACGAGCAGTACTTC
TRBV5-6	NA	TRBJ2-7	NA	CASSLDGRSYEQYF	TGTGCCAGCAGCTTGGATGGCCGATCCTACGAGCAGTACTTC
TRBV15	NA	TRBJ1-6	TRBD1	CATSEQGRYNSPLHF	TGTGCCACCAGCGAACAGGGGAGGTATAATTCACCCCTCCACTTT
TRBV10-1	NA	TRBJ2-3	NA	CASSEFGETDTQYF	TGCGCCAGCAGTGAGTTCGGGGAGACAGATACGCAGTATTTT
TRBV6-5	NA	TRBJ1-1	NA	CASSYSTVNTEAFF	TGTGCCAGCAGTTACTCGACAGTAAACACTGAAGCTTTCTTT
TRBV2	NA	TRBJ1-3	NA	CASSQSSGALGTIYF	TGTGCCAGCAGTCAATCCTCAGGGGCGTTGGGCACCATATATTTT
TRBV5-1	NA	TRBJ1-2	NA	CASSSSTAYGYTF	TGCGCCAGCAGCTCCTCGACAGCCTATGGCTACACCTTC
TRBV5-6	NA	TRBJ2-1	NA	CASSLLTGDSGNEQFF	TGTGCCAGCAGCTTACTAACGGGAGATAGTGGGAATGAGCAGTTCTTC
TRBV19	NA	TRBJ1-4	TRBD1	CASSSGTGNNEKLFF	TGTGCCAGTAGTAGCGGGACAGGGAATAATGAAAAACTGTTTTTT
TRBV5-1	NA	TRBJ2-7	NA	CASSLAVVAGLTYEQYF	TGCGCCAGCAGCTTGGCCGTGGTAGCAGGACTAACCTACGAGCAGTACTTC
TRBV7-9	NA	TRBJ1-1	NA	CASSLFQGRKGTEAFF	TGTGCCAGCAGCTTATTTCAGGGGCGCAAGGGCACTGAAGCTTTCTTT
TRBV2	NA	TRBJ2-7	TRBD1	CASSEGQGAGEQYF	TGTGCCAGCAGTGAGGGTCAGGGGGCGGGGGAGCAGTACTTC
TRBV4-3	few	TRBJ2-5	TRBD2	CASSPGLAAVETQYF	TGCGCCAGCAGCCCCGGACTAGCGGCGGTGGAGACCCAGTACTTC
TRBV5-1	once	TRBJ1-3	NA	CASSLESASSGNTIYF	TGCGCCAGCAGCTTGGAGTCCGCTAGCTCTGGAAACACCATATATTTT
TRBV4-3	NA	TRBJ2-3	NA	CASKKGGTTDTQYF	TGCGCCAGCAAAAAGGGGGGGACAACAGATACGCAGTATTTT
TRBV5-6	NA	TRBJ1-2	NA	CATRTGQVPGYTF	TGTGCCACCCGAACAGGGCAGGTACCGGGCTACACCTTC
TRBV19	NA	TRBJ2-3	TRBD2	CASSPLAGTDTQYF	TGTGCCAGTAGTCCCCTAGCGGGAACAGATACGCAGTATTTT
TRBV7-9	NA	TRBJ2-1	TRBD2	CASTSGRDEQFF	TGTGCCAGCACCTCTGGGAGGGATGAGCAGTTCTTC
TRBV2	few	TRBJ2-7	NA	CASGGDYEQYF	TGTGCCAGCGGAGGGGACTACGAGCAGTACTTC
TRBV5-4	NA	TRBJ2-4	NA	CASSLAAGSAKNIQYF	TGTGCCAGCAGCTTGGCCGCCGGGAGTGCCAAAAACATTCAGTACTTC
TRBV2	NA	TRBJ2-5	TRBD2	CASKRLAGSQETQYF	TGTGCCAGCAAGCGCCTAGCGGGCTCCCAAGAGACCCAGTACTTC
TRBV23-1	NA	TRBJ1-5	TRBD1	CASTQRDRGHDQPQHF	TGCGCCAGCACCCAGAGGGACAGGGGGCATGATCAGCCCCAGCATTTT
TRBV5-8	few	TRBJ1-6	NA	CASSSDRIGSPLHF	TGTGCCAGCAGCTCCGACAGGATCGGTTCACCCCTCCACTTT
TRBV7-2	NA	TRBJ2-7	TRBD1	CASSTTGTGPTYEQYF	TGTGCCAGCAGCACAACCGGGACAGGGCCCACCTACGAGCAGTACTTC
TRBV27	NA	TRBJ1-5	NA	CASSSAWGDQPQHF	TGTGCCAGCAGTTCCGCATGGGGCGATCAGCCCCAGCATTTT
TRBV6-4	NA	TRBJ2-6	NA	CASSDSAGVRANVLTF	TGTGCCAGCAGTGACTCGGCCGGGGTCAGAGCCAACGTCCTGACTTTC
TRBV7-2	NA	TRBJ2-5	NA	CASSLTGGETQYF	TGTGCCAGCAGCTTGACAGGTGGGGAGACCCAGTACTTC
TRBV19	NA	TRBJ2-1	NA	CASSQIFVSYNEQFF	TGTGCCAGTAGTCAGATCTTTGTTTCCTACAATGAGCAGTTCTTC
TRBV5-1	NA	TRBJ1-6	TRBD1	CASSSARGTATSQFNSPLHF	TGCGCCAGCAGCTCCGCTAGAGGGACAGCAACTTCTCAGTTTAATTCACCCCTCCACTTT
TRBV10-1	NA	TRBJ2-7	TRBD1	CASSAPGQGSYEQYF	TGCGCCAGCAGTGCCCCGGGACAGGGGTCCTACGAGCAGTACTTC
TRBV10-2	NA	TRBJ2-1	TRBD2	CASSEAGGDNEQFF	TGCGCCAGCAGTGAAGCGGGGGGCGACAATGAGCAGTTCTTC
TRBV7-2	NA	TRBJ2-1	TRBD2	CASSLFLAGGSSYNEQFF	TGTGCCAGCAGCTTATTTTTGGCGGGGGGTAGCTCCTACAATGAGCAGTTCTTC
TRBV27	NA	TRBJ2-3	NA	CASSFLPGYDTQYF	TGTGCCAGCAGTTTCCTCCCCGGGTATGATACGCAGTATTTT
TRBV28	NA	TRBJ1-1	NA	CASSLSAGRSEAFF	TGTGCCAGCAGTTTATCCGCAGGGAGGAGTGAAGCTTTCTTT
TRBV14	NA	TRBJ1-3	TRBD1	CASRRTGEGNTIYF	TGTGCCAGCAGACGGACAGGGGAAGGAAACACCATATATTTT
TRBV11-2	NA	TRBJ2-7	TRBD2	CASSLVAGASYEQYF	TGTGCCAGCAGCTTAGTAGCGGGGGCCTCCTACGAGCAGTACTTC
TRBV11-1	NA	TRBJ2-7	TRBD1	CASSYTGVETYEQYF	TGTGCCAGCAGCTATACAGGGGTAGAAACCTACGAGCAGTACTTC
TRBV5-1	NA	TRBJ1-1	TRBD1	CASREPGQRGTGNF	TGCGCCAGCAGGGAACCGGGACAGAGGGGAACGGGGAACTTT
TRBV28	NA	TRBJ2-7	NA	CASSAGSSYEQYF	TGTGCCAGCAGTGCAGGATCTTCCTACGAGCAGTACTTC
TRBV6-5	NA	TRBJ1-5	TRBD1	CASRPGQGRQPQHF	TGTGCCAGCAGACCCGGACAGGGTCGTCAGCCCCAGCATTTT
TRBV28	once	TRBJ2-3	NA	CASAKPGHLPDTQYF	TGTGCCAGCGCCAAGCCGGGACACCTGCCGGATACGCAGTATTTT
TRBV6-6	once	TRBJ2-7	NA	CASTTGLYEQYF	TGTGCCAGCACCACGGGGTTGTACGAGCAGTACTTC
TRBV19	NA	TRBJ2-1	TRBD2	CASSTILSGGGNEQFF	TGTGCCAGTAGTACCATCCTTAGCGGGGGTGGAAATGAGCAGTTCTTC
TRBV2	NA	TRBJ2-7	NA	CASTRESSSYEQYF	TGTGCCTCTACCCGGGAGTCTTCCTCCTACGAGCAGTACTTC